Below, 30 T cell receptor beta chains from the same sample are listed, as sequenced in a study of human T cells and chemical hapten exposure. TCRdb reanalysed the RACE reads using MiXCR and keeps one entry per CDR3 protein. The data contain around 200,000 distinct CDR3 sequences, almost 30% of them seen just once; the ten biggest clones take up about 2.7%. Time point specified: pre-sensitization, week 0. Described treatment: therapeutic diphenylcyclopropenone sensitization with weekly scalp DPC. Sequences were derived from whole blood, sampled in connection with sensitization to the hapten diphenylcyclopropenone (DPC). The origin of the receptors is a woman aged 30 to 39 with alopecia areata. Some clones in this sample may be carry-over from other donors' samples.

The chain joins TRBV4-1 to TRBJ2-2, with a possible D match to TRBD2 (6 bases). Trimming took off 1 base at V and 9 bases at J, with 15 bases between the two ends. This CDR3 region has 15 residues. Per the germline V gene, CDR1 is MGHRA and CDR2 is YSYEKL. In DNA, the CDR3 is TGCGCCAGCAGCCAAGGAGGAGGGAGCCACCGGGAGCTGTTTTTT. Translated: CASSQGGGSHRELFF.

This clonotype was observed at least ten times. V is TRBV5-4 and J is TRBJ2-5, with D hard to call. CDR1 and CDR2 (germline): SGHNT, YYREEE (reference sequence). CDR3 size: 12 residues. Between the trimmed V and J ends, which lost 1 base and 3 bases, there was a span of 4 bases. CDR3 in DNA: TGTGCCAGCAGCTTGCCTAAAGAGACCCAGTACTTC. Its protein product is CASSLPKETQYF. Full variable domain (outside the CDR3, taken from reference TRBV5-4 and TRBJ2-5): ETGVTQSPTHLIKTRGQQVTLRCSSQSGHNTVSWYQQALGQGPQFIFQYYREEENGRGNFPPRFSGLQFPNYSSELNVNALELDDSALYLCASSLPKETQYFGPGTRLLVL.

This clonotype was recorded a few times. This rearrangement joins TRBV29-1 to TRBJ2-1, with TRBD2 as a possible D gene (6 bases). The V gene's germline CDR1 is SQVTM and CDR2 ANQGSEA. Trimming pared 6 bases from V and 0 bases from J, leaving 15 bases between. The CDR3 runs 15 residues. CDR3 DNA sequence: TGCAGCGTCCCAAATTTAGCGGACTCCTACAATGAGCAGTTCTTC. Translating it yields CSVPNLADSYNEQFF.

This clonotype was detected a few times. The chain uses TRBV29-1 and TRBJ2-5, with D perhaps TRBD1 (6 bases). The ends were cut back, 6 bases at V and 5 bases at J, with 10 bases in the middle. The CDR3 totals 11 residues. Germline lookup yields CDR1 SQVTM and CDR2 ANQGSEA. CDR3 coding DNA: TGCAGCGTAACTACAGGGGAGACCCAGTACTTC. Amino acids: CSVTTGETQYF.

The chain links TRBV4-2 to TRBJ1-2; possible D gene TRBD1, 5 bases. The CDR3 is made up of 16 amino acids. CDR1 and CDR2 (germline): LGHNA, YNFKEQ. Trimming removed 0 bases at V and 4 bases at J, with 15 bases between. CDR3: CASSQEAPGRIYGYTF. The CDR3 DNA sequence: TGTGCCAGCAGCCAAGAGGCACCGGGACGCATCTATGGCTACACCTTC.

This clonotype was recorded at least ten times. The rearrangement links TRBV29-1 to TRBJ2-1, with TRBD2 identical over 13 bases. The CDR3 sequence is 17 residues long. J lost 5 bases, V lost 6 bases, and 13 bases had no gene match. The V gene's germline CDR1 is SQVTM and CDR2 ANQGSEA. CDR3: CSVQTSGRAPIHNEQFF. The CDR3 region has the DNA TGCAGCGTGCAAACTAGCGGGAGGGCCCCGATCCACAATGAGCAGTTCTTC.

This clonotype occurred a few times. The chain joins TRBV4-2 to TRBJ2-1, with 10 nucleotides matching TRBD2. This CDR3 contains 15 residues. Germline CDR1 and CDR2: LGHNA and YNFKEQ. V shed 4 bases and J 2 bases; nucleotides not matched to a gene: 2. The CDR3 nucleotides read TGTGCCAGCAGCCCTGGACTAGCGGCCTACAATGAGCAGTTCTTC. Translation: CASSPGLAAYNEQFF.

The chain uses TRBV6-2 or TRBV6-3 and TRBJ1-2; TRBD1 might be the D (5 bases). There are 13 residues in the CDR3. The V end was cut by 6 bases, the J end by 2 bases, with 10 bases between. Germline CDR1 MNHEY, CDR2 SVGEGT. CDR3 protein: CASRLGTNYGYTF. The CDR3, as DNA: TGTGCCAGCAGACTAGGGACCAACTATGGCTACACCTTC.

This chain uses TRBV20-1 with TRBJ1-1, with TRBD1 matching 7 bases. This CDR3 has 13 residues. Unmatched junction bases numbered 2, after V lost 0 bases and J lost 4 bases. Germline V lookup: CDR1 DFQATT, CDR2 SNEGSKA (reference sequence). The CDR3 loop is CSARDPGGTEAFF. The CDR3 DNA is TGCAGTGCTAGAGATCCAGGGGGCACTGAAGCTTTCTTT.

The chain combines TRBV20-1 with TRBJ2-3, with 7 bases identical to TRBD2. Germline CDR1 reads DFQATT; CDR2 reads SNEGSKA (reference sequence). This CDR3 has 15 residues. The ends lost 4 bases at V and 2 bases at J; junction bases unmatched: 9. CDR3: CSATASRDYTDTQYF. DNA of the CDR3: TGCAGTGCTACCGCGTCCCGGGACTACACAGATACGCAGTATTTT.

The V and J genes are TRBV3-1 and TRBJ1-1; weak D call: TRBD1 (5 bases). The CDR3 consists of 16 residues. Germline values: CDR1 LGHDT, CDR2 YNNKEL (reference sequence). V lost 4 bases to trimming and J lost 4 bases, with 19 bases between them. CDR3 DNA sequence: TGTGCCAGCAGCCGGAACTTGGGGGAGTGGAGCACTGAAGCTTTCTTT. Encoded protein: CASSRNLGEWSTEAFF. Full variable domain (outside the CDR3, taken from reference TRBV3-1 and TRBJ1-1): DTAVSQTPKYLVTQMGNDKSIKCEQNLGHDTMYWYKQDSKKFLKIMFSYNNKELIINETVPNRFSPKSPDKAHLNLHINSLELGDSAVYFCASSRNLGEWSTEAFFGQGTRLTVV.

CDR3 sequence: CASSLGESTIQYF. In DNA, the CDR3 is TGTGCCAGCAGCTTAGGAGAATCGACCATTCAGTACTTC. V gene TRBV7-2 combines with J gene TRBJ2-4; no clear D. CDR1 is SGHTA and CDR2 is FQGNSA in the germline V gene. This CDR3 is built from 13 residues. Trimming removed 1 base from V and 9 bases from J, with 10 bases in between.

CDR3 loop: CSIRQGLTYEQYF. The CDR3 DNA reads TGCAGCATTAGACAGGGACTTACCTACGAGCAGTACTTC. This chain links TRBV29-1 with TRBJ2-7, with TRBD1 as a possible D gene (7 bases). There are 13 residues in the CDR3. Germline CDR1 SQVTM, CDR2 ANQGSEA. Trimming cost V 8 bases and J 2 bases, with 16 bases left between them.

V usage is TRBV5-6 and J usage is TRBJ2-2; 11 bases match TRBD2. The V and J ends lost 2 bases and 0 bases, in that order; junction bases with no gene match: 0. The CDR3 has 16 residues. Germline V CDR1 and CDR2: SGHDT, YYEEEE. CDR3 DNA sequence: TGTGCCAGCAGCTTTAGCGGGGGGGCGAACACCGGGGAGCTGTTTTTT. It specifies CASSFSGGANTGELFF.

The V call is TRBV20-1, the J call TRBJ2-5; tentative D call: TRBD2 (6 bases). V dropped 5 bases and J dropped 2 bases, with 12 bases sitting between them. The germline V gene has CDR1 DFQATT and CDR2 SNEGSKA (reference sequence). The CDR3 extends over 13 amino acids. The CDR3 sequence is CSAVGLSQETQYF. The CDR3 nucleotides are TGCAGTGCTGTCGGACTATCGCAAGAGACCCAGTACTTC.

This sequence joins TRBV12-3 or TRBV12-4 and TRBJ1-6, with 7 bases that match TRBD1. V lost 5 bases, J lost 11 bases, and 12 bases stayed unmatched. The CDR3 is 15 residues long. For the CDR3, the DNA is TGTGCCAGCAGTCCCCAGACAGGGAGGGGTCCACCCCTCCACTTT. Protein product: CASSPQTGRGPPLHF.

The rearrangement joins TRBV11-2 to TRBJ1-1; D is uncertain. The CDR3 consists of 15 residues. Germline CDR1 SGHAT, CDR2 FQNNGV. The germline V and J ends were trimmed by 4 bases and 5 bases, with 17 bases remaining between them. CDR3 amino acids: CASSSQIIGQTEAFF. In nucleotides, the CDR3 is TGTGCCAGCAGCTCGCAGATTATCGGGCAGACTGAAGCTTTCTTT.

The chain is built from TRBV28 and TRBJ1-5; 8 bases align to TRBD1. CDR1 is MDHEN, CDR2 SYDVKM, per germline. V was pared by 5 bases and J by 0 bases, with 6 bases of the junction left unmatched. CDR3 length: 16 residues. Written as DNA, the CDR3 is TGTGCCAGCAGTCTTTCGACAGGGGATAGCAATCAGCCCCAGCATTTT. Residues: CASSLSTGDSNQPQHF. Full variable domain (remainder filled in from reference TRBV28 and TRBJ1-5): DVKVTQSSRYLVKRTGEKVFLECVQDMDHENMFWYRQDPGLGLRLIYFSYDVKMKEKGDIPEGYSVSREKKERFSLILESASTNQTSMYLCASSLSTGDSNQPQHFGDGTRLSIL.

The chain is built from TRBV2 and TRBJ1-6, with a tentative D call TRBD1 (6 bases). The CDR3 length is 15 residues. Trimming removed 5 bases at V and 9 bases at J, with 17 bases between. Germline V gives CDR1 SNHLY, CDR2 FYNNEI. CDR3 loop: CASSQDRSAGSPLHF. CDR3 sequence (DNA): TGTGCCAGCAGTCAAGACAGGTCGGCGGGTTCACCCCTCCACTTT.

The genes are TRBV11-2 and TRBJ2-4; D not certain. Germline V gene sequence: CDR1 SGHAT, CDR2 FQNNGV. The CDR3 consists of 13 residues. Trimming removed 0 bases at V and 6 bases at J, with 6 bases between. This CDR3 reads CASSLEVRNIQYF. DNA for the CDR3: TGTGCCAGCAGCTTAGAGGTCCGAAACATTCAGTACTTC.

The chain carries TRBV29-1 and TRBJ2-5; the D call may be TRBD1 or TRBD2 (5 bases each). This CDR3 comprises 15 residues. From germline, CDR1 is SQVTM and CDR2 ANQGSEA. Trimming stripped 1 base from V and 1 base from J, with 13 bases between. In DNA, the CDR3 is TGCAGCGTTGAAGGCCGGGGCGACGGCCAAGAGACCCAGTACTTC. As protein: CSVEGRGDGQETQYF.

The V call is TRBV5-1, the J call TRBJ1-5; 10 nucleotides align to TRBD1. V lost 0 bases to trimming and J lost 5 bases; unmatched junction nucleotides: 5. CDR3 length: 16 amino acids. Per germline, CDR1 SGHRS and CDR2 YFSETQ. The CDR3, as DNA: TGCGCCAGCAGCTTGGGGGACAGGGGAGGAGATCAGCCCCAGCATTTT. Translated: CASSLGDRGGDQPQHF.

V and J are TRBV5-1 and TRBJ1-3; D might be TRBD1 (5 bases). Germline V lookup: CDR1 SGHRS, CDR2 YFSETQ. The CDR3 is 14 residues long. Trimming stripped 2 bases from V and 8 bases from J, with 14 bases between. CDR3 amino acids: CASSFQGHTDTIYF. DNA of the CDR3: TGCGCCAGCAGCTTTCAAGGACATACGGACACCATATATTTT.

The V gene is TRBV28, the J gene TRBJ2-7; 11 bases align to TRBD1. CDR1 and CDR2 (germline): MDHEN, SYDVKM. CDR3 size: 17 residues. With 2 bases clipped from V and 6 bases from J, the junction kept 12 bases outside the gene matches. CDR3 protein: CASSLAGTGGGGGEQYF. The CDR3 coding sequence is TGTGCCAGCAGTTTAGCTGGGACAGGGGGAGGAGGAGGCGAGCAGTACTTC.

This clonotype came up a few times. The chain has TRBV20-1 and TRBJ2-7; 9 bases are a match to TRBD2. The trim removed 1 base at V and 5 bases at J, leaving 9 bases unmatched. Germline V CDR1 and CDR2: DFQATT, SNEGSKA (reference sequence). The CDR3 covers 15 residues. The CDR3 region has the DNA TGCAGTGCTAGAGTCCCCGGGACTAGCAGAAACGAGCAGTACTTC. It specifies CSARVPGTSRNEQYF.

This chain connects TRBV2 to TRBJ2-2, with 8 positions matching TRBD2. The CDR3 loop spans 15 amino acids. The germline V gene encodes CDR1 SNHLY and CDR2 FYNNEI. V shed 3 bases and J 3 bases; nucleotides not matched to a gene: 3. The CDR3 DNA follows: TGTGCCAGCAGTGAGCCGCGGGGGGACACCGGGGAGCTGTTTTTT. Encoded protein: CASSEPRGDTGELFF.

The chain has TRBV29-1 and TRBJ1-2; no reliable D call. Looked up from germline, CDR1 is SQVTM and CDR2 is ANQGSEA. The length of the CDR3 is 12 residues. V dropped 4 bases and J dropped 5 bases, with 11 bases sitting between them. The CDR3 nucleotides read TGCAGCGTTGGGTCGGATACATATGGCTACACCTTC. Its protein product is CSVGSDTYGYTF. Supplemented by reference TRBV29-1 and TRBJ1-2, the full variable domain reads SAVISQKPSRDICQRGTSLTIQCQVDSQVTMMFWYRQQPGQSLTLIATANQGSEATYESGFVIDKFPISRPNLTFSTLTVSNMSPEDSSIYLCSVGSDTYGYTFGSGTRLTVV.

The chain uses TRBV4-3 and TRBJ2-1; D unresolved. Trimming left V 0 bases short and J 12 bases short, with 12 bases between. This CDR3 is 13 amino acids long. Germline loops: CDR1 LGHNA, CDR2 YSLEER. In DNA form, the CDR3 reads TGCGCCAGCAGCCAAGATAGGTGGGGAAGGCAGTTCTTC. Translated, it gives CASSQDRWGRQFF.

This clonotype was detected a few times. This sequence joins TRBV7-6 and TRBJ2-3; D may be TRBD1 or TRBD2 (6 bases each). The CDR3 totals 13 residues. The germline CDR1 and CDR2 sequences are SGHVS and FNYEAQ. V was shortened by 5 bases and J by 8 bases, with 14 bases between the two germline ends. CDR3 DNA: TGTGCCAGCAGCCCCGGTAGGGGGGCTACGCAGTATTTT. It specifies CASSPGRGATQYF.

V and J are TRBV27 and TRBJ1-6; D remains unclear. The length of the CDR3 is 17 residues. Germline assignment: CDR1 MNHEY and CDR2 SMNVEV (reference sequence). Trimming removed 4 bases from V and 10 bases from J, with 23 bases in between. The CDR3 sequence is CASSWVVSRGGSSPLHF. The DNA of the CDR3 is TGTGCCAGCAGTTGGGTAGTGAGTCGGGGAGGTAGCTCACCCCTCCACTTT.